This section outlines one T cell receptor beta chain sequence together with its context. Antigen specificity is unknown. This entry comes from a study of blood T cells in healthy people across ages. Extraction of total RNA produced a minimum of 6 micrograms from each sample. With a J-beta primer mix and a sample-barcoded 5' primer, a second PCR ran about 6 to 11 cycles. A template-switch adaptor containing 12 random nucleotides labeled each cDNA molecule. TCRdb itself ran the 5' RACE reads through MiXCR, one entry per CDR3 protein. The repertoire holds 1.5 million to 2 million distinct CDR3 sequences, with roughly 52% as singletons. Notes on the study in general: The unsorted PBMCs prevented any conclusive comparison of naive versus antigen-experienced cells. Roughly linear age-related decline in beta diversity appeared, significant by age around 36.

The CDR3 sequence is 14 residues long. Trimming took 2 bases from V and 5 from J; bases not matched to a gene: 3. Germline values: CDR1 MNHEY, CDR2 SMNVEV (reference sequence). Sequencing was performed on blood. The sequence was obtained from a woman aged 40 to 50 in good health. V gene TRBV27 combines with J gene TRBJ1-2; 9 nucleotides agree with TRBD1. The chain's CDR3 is CASSLIGTGYGYTF. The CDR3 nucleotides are TGTGCCAGCAGTTTAATCGGGACAGGGTATGGCTACACCTTC.